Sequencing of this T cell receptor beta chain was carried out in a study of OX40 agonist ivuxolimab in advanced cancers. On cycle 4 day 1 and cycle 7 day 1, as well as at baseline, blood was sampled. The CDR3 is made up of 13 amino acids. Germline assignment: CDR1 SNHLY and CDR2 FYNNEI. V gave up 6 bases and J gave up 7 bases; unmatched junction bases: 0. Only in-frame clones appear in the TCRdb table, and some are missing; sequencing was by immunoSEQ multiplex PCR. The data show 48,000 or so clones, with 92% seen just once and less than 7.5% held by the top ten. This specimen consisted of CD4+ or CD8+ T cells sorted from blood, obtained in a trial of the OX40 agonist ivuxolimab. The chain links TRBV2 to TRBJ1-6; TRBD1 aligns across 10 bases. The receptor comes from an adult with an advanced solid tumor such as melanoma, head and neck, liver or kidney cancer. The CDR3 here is CASRDRGNSPLHF. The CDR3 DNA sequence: TGTGCCAGCAGGGACAGGGGGAATTCACCCCTCCACTTT.